The T cell receptor (beta chain) described here comes from a study of early T cells in non-severe SARS-CoV-2 infection (dated by TCRdb to the early 2020s). Study-wide context: Bulk RNA from unsorted whole blood was used for TCR sequencing, so alpha and beta chains could not be paired. Broader findings and caveats from the paper: VDJdb matching was skewed toward anti-spike CD8 responses and likely underestimated virus-specific expansions by missing private and CD4 specificities.

This was a case-control study nested in a cohort of healthcare workers in London, UK, who had nasopharyngeal swab PCR tests and blood samples taken every week. Between 23 and 31 March 2020, the week of the UK lockdown, healthcare workers were enrolled and then followed up weekly for as long as 16 weeks. In the case of this clonotype: Its cognate antigen has yet to be identified. No much larger clone is present one base from it, and per-base qualities are unavailable.

Libraries came from 5' RACE. Sequenced on a NextSeq 500. The TCR library protocol attached unique molecular identifiers to individual cDNA molecules to correct for sequencing error and PCR bias. Sequencing covered both TCR alpha and beta chains, and within each sample the abundances of alpha and beta sequences were tightly co-correlated. Per the authors' processing: V gene, J gene and CDR3 annotation of TCR sequences was performed with Decombinator V4. TCRs were defined as expanded if a significant change between any two time points was detected under a Poisson model with p below 0.0001. TCR abundances were normalised to the total number of TCRs sequenced per sample and were expressed as counts per million. MAIT TCRs were defined by TRAV1-2 paired with TRAJ12, TRAJ20 or TRAJ33, and iNKT TCRs by TRAV10 paired with TRAJ18. A search of VDJdb, accessed on 1 November 2021, was run for TCRs annotated to CMV, EBV and SARS-CoV-2, with TCRs annotated for multiple antigens excluded. Using fastp trimming at Q25 and MiXCR clonotype assembly, TCRdb reanalyzed the public sequencing data and kept in-frame beta chains. One record per CDR3 amino acid sequence lists the most common genes and DNA. The V and J calls and clone size are TCRdb's, not the authors'. The sample includes about 54,000 distinct CDR3 sequences, with roughly 8.2% observed a single time. 10% to 13% of the sample belongs to the ten largest clones.

Germline trimming amounts to 0 bases on V and 3 bases on J, with 9 as the count of junction bases outside the gene matches. Inclusive of the bounding cysteine and phenylalanine, the CDR3 is 16 residues long. The read is trimmed to its CDR3 DNA, 48 bases read in frame from base 1. The germline V gene encodes CDR1 DFQATT and CDR2 SNEGSKA (reference sequence). This sample comprised whole blood, obtained at baseline. The source is an adult who was a healthcare worker with PCR-confirmed SARS-CoV-2 infection or an uninfected control (not recorded which). The chain links TRBV20-1 with TRBJ2-3, with 7 bases aligning to TRBD2. For the CDR3, the sequence is CSAREGAGWDTDTQYF. Here is the DNA: TGCAGTGCTAGAGAGGGAGCGGGATGGGATACAGATACGCAGTATTTT.